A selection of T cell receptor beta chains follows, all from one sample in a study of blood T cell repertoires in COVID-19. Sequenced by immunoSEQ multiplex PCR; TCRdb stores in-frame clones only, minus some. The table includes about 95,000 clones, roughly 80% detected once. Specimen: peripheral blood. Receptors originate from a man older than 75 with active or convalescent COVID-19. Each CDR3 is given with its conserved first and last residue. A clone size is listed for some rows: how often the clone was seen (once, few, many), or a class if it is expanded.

CDR3: CASSLEGTGNEAFF
size: NA
V: TRBV5-1

CDR3: CASLVAGVNEQFF
size: NA
V: TRBV2

CDR3: CASSGQNPGHTNYGYTF
size: once
V: TRBV5-4

CDR3: CASSYYGIGQETQYF
size: NA
V: TRBV6-5

CDR3: CASSYLTGTGADQPQHF
size: few
V: TRBV6-2/TRBV6-3

CDR3: CASSLGTGVHTGELFF
size: NA
V: TRBV11-2

CDR3: CASSTSGGENTGELFF
size: NA
V: TRBV9

CDR3: CASSLTGIEAFF
size: NA
V: TRBV12-3/TRBV12-4

CDR3: CASSSTGIYGYTF
size: few
V: TRBV5-6

CDR3: CASSQGAGANVLTF
size: NA
V: TRBV5-1

CDR3: CASSSTQTGYNEKLFF
size: NA
V: TRBV27

CDR3: CASGLGGLDNSPLHF
size: NA
V: TRBV12-5

CDR3: CASSDAGGKSQPQHF
size: NA
V: TRBV25-1

CDR3: CASSLGRADIQYF
size: NA
V: TRBV11-2

CDR3: CASSLARWETQYF
size: once
V: TRBV7-2

CDR3: CASSLGSGRGLSSGNTIYF
size: NA
V: TRBV7-2

CDR3: CASSLRGTDTEAFF
size: NA
V: TRBV5-1

CDR3: CASSPPPGQGTNYGYTF
size: NA
V: TRBV7-2

CDR3: CASSRQSEQYF
size: few
V: TRBV3-1/TRBV3-2

CDR3: CASSRQRDTEAFF
size: NA
V: TRBV19

CDR3: CASRRQGYGYTF
size: NA
V: TRBV6-5

CDR3: CASSPRNPSGHSGNTIYF
size: NA
V: TRBV7-9

CDR3: CASSHEGQGYEQYF
size: few
V: TRBV4-1

CDR3: CASSFETEGSPLHF
size: NA
V: TRBV28

CDR3: CASSGEPSGGHPSTDTQYF
size: few
V: TRBV19

CDR3: CASSPVDRGPGQPQHF
size: few
V: TRBV18

CDR3: CASSVSGGYGYTF
size: NA
V: TRBV9

CDR3: CASSPVPGQGGRGTQYF
size: NA
V: TRBV4-1

CDR3: CATSDWSGEGVPDTQYF
size: NA
V: TRBV24-1

CDR3: CSASGHYQETQYF
size: NA
V: TRBV20-1

CDR3: CATRLDRAEQFF
size: NA
V: TRBV6-5

CDR3: CASSLTGDTQYF
size: NA
V: TRBV11-3

CDR3: CASSLASWGGNSYEQYF
size: once
V: TRBV7-2

CDR3: CASSQGGGYQETQYF
size: NA
V: TRBV4-1

CDR3: CASSMGHHPTNEKLFF
size: NA
V: TRBV7-9

CDR3: CASSEGSWNSPLHF
size: NA
V: TRBV2

CDR3: CASRALKGGDYGYTF
size: NA
V: TRBV25-1

CDR3: CASSLPLSTDTQYF
size: NA
V: TRBV7-9

CDR3: CASHLTVRGMAFF
size: once
V: TRBV10-2

CDR3: CASSQEGQGTFNQPQHF
size: NA
V: TRBV4-1

CDR3: CASSQLRGGNTIYF
size: NA
V: TRBV4-3

CDR3: CASSMGLVDGYTF
size: NA
V: TRBV19

CDR3: CASSIYEGFAPLHF
size: NA
V: TRBV5-5

CDR3: CASSPGDTGELFF
size: NA
V: TRBV7-8

CDR3: CASSYGQFYGYTF
size: NA
V: TRBV27

CDR3: CATSDSTGGWPQHF
size: few
V: TRBV24-1

CDR3: CASSVNRGTEAFF
size: NA
V: TRBV19

CDR3: CASRRGLAGDNEQFF
size: NA
V: TRBV7-9

CDR3: CASSPDRSYGYTF
size: NA
V: TRBV18

CDR3: CASSFTVNTEAFF
size: NA
V: TRBV5-5

CDR3: CASSIRQANSPLHF
size: few
V: TRBV19

CDR3: CASSQNRQANYGYTF
size: NA
V: TRBV4-3

CDR3: CASSQESAAAIYSYEQYF
size: NA
V: TRBV3-1/TRBV3-2

CDR3: CASNPIGGPQGWFTEAFF
size: few
V: TRBV19

CDR3: CASTPRDSSTGELFF
size: NA
V: TRBV5-1